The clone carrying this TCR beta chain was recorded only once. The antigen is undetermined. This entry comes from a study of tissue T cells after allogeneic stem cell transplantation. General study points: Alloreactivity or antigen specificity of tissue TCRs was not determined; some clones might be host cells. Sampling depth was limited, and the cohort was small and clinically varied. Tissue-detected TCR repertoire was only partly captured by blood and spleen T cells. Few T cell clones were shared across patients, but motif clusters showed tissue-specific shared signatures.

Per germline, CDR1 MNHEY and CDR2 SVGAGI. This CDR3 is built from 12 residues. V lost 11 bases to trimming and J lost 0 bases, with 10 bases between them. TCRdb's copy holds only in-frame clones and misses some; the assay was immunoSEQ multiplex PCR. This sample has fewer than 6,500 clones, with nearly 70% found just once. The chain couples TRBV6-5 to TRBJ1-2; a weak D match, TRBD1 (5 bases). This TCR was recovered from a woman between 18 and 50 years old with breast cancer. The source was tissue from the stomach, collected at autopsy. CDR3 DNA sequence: TGTGCCGTACAGGAAGCTAACTATGGCTACACCTTC. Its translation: CAVQEANYGYTF.